This paragraph reports one T cell receptor (beta chain). This CDR3 comprises 14 residues. Germline lookup yields CDR1 MDHEN and CDR2 SYDVKM. Between the trimmed V and J ends, which lost 4 bases and 4 bases, there was a span of 13 bases. These data originate in a study of shared clonotypes between healthy human individuals. Assay: immunoSEQ multiplex PCR; the TCRdb copy retains only in-frame clones and omits some. The table records 1 million to 1.2 million clones, about 80% of them present only once. The receptor comes from a young man in good health. Some clones in this sample may be carry-over from other donors' samples. The gene calls are TRBV28 and TRBJ2-5, with TRBD1 as a possible D gene (6 bases). Sequencing was done on a sample of memory CD4+ T cells from PBMCs. As to subset: CD45RA-negative fraction. The CDR3 region has the DNA TGTGCCAGCAGTTCTAGACAGGTCGGAGAGACCCAGTACTTC. This sequence encodes CASSSRQVGETQYF.